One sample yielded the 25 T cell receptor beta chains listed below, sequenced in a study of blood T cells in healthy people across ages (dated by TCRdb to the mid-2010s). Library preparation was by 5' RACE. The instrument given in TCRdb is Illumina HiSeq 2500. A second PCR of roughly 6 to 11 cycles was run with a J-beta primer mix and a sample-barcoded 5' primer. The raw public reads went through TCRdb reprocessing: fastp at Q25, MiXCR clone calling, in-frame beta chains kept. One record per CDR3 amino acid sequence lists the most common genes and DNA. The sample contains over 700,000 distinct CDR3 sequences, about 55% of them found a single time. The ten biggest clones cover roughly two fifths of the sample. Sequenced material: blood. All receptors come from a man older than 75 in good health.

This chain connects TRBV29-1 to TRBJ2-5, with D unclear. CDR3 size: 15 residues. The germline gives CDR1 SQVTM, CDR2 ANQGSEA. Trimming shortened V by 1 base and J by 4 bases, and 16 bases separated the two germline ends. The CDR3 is CSVEGSLGSVETQYF. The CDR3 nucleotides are TGCAGCGTTGAAGGGAGTCTGGGGTCGGTAGAGACCCAGTACTTC. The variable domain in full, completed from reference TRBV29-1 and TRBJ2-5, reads SAVISQKPSRDICQRGTSLTIQCQVDSQVTMMFWYRQQPGQSLTLIATANQGSEATYESGFVIDKFPISRPNLTFSTLTVSNMSPEDSSIYLCSVEGSLGSVETQYFGPGTRLLVL.

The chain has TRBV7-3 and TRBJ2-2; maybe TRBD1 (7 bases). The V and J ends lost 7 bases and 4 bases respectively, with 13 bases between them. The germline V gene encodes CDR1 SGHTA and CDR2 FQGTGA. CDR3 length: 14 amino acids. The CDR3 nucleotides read TGTGCCAGCAACTCCCAGGGGGGCACCGGGGAGCTGTTTTTT. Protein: CASNSQGGTGELFF. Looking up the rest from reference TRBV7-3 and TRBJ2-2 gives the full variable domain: GAGVSQTPSNKVTEKGKYVELRCDPISGHTALYWYRQSLGQGPEFLIYFQGTGAADDSGLPNDRFFAVRPEGSVSTLKIQRTERGDSAVYLCASNSQGGTGELFFGEGSRLTVL.

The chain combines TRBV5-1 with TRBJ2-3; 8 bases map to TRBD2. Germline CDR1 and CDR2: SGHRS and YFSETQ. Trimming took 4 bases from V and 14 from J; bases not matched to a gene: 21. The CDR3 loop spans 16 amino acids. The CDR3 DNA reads TGCGCCAGCAGCCCTGAGGGAGCGGGAGCGGTCCGATACGCGTATTTT. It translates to CASSPEGAGAVRYAYF.

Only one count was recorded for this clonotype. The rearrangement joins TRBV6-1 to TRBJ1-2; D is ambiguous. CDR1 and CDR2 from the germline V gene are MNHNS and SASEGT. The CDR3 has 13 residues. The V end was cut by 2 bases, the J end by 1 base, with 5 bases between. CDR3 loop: CASSESINYGYTF. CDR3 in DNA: TGTGCCAGCAGTGAAAGTATTAACTATGGCTACACCTTC.

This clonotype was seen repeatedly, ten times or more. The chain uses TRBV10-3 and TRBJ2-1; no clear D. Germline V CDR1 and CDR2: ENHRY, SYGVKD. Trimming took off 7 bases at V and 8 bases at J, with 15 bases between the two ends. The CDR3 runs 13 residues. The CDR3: CAIKEPIHHEQFF. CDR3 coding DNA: TGTGCCATCAAGGAGCCCATCCATCATGAGCAGTTCTTC.

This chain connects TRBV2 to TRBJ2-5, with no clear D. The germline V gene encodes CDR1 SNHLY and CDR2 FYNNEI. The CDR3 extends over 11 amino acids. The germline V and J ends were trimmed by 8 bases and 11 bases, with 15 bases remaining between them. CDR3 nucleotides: TGTGCCAGCGGGGATTCGGTGGGGCAGTACTTC. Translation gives CASGDSVGQYF.

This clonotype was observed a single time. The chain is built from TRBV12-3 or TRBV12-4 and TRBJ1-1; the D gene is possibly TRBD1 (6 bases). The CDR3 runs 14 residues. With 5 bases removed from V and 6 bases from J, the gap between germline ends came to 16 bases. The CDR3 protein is CASSHPRGGPEAFF. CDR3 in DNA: TGTGCCAGCAGTCACCCTAGAGGGGGGCCTGAAGCTTTCTTT.

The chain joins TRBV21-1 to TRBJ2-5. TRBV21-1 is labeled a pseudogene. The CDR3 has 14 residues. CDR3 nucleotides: TGTGCCAGCGCAAGGTGGGAGGTCCAAGAGACCCAGTACTTC. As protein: CASARWEVQETQYF.

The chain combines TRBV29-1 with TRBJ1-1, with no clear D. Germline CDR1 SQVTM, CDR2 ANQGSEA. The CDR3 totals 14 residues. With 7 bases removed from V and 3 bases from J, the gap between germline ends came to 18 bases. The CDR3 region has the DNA TGCAGCGCCATGGACGGGAGGAGGGACACTGAAGCTTTCTTT. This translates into CSAMDGRRDTEAFF. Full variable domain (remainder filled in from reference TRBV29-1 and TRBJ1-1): SAVISQKPSRDICQRGTSLTIQCQVDSQVTMMFWYRQQPGQSLTLIATANQGSEATYESGFVIDKFPISRPNLTFSTLTVSNMSPEDSSIYLCSAMDGRRDTEAFFGQGTRLTVV.

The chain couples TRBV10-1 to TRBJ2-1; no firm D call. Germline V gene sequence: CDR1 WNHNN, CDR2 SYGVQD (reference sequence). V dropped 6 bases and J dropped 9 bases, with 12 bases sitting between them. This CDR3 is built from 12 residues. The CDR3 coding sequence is TGCGCCAGCAGCACATCTAAGAGTGAGCAGTTCTTC. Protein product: CASSTSKSEQFF.

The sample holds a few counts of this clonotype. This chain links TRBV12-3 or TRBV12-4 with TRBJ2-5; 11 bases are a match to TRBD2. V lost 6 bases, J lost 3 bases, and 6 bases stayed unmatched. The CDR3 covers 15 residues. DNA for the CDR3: TGTGCCAGCAGCCCTGGGACTAGCGGAGAAGAGACCCAGTACTTC. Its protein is CASSPGTSGEETQYF.

For the CDR3, the DNA is TGCGCCAGCAGCTTTCAGGACAGGGCTTCCGATGAGCAGTTCTTC. Amino acids: CASSFQDRASDEQFF. The V gene is TRBV5-1, the J gene TRBJ2-1; 8 bases map to TRBD1. CDR3 length: 15 amino acids. The trim removed 2 bases at V and 8 bases at J, leaving 9 bases unmatched. CDR1 SGHRS and CDR2 YFSETQ come from the germline V gene.

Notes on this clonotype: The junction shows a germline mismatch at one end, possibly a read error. Here the CDR3 reads CSARATSEANVLTF. CDR3 coding DNA: TGCAGTGCTAGAGCCACCTCTGAGGCCAACGTCCTGACTTTC. The chain links TRBV20-1 to TRBJ2-6; D gene unclear. There are 14 residues in the CDR3. Looked up from germline, CDR1 is DFQATT and CDR2 is SNEGSKA (reference sequence).

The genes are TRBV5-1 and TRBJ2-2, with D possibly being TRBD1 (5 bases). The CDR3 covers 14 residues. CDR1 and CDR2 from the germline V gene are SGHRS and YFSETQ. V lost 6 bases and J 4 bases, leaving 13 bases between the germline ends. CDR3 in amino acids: CASMSGSVTGELFF. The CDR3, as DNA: TGCGCCAGCATGTCAGGGTCGGTCACCGGGGAGCTGTTTTTT.

In DNA, the CDR3 is TGTGCCAGCTCTCCCCGGGTCGGAAAAGAGACCCAGTACTTC. Encoded protein: CASSPRVGKETQYF. The chain has TRBV18 and TRBJ2-5; D is unclear. The germline V and J ends were trimmed by 6 bases and 3 bases, with 14 bases remaining between them. CDR1 is KGHSH and CDR2 is LQKENI in the germline V gene. The CDR3 contains 14 residues.

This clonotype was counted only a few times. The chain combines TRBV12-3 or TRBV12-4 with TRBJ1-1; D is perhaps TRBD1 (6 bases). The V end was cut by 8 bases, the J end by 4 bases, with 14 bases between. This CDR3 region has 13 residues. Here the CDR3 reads CASGSEGGTEAFF. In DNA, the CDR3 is TGTGCCAGCGGTAGTGAGGGGGGCACTGAAGCTTTCTTT.

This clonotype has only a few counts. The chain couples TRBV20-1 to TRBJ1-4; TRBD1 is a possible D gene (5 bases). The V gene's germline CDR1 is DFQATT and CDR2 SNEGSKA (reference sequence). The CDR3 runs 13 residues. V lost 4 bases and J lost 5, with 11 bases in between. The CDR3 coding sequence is TGCAGTGCTATAATGACAGCCAATGAAAAACTGTTTTTT. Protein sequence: CSAIMTANEKLFF.

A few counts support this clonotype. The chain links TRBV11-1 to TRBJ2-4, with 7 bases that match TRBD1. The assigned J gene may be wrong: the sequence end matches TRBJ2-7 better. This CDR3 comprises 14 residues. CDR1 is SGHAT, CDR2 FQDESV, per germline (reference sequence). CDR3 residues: CASSIRGRVYEQYF. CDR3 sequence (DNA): TGTGCCAGCTCTATAAGGGGGCGAGTCTACGAGCAGTACTTC.

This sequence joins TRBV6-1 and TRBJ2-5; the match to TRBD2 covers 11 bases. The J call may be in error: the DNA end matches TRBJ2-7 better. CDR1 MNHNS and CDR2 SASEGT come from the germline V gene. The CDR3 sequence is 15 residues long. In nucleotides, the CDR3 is TGTGCCAGCGGCGGGACTAGCGGAGGGGGCTACGAGCAGTACTTC. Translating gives CASGGTSGGGYEQYF.

In DNA form, the CDR3 reads TGTGCCAGCCGATCACCCCTAGCAGGGGCAAGATACGCGTATTTT. It yields the protein CASRSPLAGARYAYF. The rearrangement joins TRBV27 to TRBJ2-3, with D maybe TRBD1 (6 bases). This CDR3 region has 15 residues. The ends were cut back, 8 bases at V and 14 bases at J, with 29 bases in the middle. Germline CDR1 reads MNHEY; CDR2 reads SMNVEV (reference sequence).

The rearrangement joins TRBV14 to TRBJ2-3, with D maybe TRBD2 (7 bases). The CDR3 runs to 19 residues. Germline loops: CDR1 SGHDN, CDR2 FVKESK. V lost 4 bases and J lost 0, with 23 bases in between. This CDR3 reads CASSLEEGAGATSTDTQYF. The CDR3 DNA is TGTGCCAGCAGCCTCGAAGAAGGCGCGGGGGCGACTAGCACAGATACGCAGTATTTT. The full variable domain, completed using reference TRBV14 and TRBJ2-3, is EAGVTQFPSHSVIEKGQTVTLRCDPISGHDNLYWYRRVMGKEIKFLLHFVKESKQDESGMPNNRFLAERTGGTYSTLKVQPAELEDSGVYFCASSLEEGAGATSTDTQYFGPGTRLTVL.

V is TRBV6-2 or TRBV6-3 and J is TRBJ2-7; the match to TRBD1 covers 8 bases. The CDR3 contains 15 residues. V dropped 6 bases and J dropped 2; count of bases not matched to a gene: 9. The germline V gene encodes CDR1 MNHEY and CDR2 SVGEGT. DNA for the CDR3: TGTGCCAGCAGATCACAGGGGGATTTACCCTACGAGCAGTACTTC. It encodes CASRSQGDLPYEQYF.

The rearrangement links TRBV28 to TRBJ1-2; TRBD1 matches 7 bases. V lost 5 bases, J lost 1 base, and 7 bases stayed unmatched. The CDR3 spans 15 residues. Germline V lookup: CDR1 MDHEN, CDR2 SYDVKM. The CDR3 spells CASSLGRDSNYGYTF. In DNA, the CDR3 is TGTGCCAGCAGTCTAGGGAGGGACAGTAACTATGGCTACACCTTC.

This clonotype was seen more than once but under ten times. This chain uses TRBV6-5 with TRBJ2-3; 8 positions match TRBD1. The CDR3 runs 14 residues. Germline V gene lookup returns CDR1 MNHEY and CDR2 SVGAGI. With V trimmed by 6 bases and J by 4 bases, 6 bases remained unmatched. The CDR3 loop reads CASSLGQGPDTQYF. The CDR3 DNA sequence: TGTGCCAGCAGCCTCGGACAGGGCCCAGATACGCAGTATTTT.

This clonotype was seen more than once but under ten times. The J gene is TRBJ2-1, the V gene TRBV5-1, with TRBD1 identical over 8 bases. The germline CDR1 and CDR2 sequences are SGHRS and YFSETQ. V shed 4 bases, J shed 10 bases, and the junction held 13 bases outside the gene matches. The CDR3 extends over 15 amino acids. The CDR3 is CASSPGQGKVNEQFF. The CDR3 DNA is TGCGCCAGCAGCCCCGGACAGGGTAAAGTTAACGAGCAGTTCTTC.